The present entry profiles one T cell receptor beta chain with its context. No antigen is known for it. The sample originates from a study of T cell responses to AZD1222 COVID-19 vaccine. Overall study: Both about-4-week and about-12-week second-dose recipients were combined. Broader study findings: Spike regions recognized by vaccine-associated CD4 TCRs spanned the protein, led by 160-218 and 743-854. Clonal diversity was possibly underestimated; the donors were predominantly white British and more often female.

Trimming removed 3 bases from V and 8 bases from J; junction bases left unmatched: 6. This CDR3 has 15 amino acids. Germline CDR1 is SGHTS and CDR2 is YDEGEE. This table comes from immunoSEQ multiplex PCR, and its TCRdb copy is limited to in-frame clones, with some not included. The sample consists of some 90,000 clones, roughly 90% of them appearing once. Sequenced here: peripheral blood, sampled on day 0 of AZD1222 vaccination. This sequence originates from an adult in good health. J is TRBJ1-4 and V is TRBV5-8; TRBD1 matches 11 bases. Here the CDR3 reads CASSSPGQGGEKLFF. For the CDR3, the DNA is TGTGCCAGCAGCTCACCGGGACAGGGGGGCGAAAAACTGTTTTTT.